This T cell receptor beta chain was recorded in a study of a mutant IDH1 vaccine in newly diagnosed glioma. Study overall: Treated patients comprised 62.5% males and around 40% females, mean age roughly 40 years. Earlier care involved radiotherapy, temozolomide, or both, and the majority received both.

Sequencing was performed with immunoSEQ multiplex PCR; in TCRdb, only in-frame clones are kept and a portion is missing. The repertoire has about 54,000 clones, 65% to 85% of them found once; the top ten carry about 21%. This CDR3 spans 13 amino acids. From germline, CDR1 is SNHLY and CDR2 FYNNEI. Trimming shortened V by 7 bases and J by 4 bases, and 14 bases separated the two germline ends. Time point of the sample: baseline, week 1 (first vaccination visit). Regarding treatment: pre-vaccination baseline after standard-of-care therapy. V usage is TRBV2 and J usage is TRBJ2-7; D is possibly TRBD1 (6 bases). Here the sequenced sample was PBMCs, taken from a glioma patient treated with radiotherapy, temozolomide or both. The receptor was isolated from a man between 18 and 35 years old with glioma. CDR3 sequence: CASKSWTEYEQYF. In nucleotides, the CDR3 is TGTGCCAGCAAATCTTGGACAGAGTACGAGCAGTACTTC.